This TCR beta chain was sequenced for a study of cytomegalovirus exposure and HLA in healthy donors (dated by TCRdb to 2016 to 2017). At the level of the whole study: An earlier analysis of fewer than 750 of the donors reported 276 Gb of sequence data and 95 million to 140 million unique TCR beta sequences obtained from roughly 180 million T cells. An early release that covered about 600 HLA-typed donors contained approximately 290 gigabases of sequencing data and tens of millions of unique TCR sequences. The genetic ancestry cluster associated with self-reported Caucasian donors included 70% to 85% of the roughly 390 genotyped donors. The study aimed to test whether cataloging public T cell receptors could reveal signatures of past pathogen exposure. The T cell repertoires of 666 subjects were profiled by immunosequencing and related to cytomegalovirus serostatus. Besides the first cohort of approximately 670 subjects, a separate validation cohort made up of roughly 120 different subjects was used. The study combined high-throughput TCR immunosequencing, statistical association of individual TCRs with disease status, and machine learning to predict cytomegalovirus infection status. To study patterns of TCR occurrence, a later analysis re-analyzed previously published TCR beta repertoires from 650 to 750 donors and added high-resolution HLA genotyping. In the later analysis, no new phenotypic data were used to find candidate immune exposures; instead, reliance was placed on TCR beta sequences and their occurrence across donors. An earlier analysis of about 600 of the donors used high-throughput TCR beta sequencing to judge whether each TCR beta V gene segment behaved as functional or pseudogenic. Donor age, sex, ethnicity and CMV serostatus were compiled together with the repertoire data. In a later genetic analysis, genome-wide SNP genotypes for about three fifths of the roughly 670 donors were used, and that subset was treated as a discovery cohort. Every repertoire in the discovery cohort had been generated on one and the same sequencing platform. HLA typing included class I and class II loci at four-digit resolution. Typing coverage varied by locus: roughly 629-630 donors for A, B, C, DRB1 and DQB1; 500 to 550 for DQA1; approximately 610 for DPA1; some 470 for DPB1. Several DR-DQ haplotypes were treated as single units for association and clustering because of strong linkage in the cohort. Among under 450 genotyped donors of the cohort, an average of 235,054 unique TCR beta nucleotide sequences were sequenced per donor, around 20% of them non-productive. The paper's findings and limits, for the study overall: The authors suggested that the approach could potentially be generalized to other disease states and immunological phenotypes. Because some donors lacked HLA typing at each locus, the association tests relied only on the typed subset. In a later analysis, HLA-associated TCR beta chains showed more clonal expansion and lower generation probabilities than non-associated chains that were equally common. In a later analysis, over 15,000 TCR beta sequences were associated with specific HLA alleles at a false discovery rate of 0.05. Broadly in line with IMGT annotations, most TCR beta V segments showed up in productive rearrangements about 87% or about 30% of the time in an earlier analysis of several hundred of the donors. Because counts were too low, approximately 18 rarely observed V segments, including chromosome 9 orphons, were excluded from the earlier analysis of 500 to 700 of the donors. A later analysis found that most CMV-associated TCR beta chains appeared HLA-restricted, with HLA associations seemingly driven largely by CMV exposure. V-gene and J-gene trimming of TCR beta chains was associated with a missense DCLRE1C variant in a later genetic analysis, and the association was replicated in an independent cohort. A few of the identified cytomegalovirus-associated TCR beta chains were confirmed in vitro to be specific for cytomegalovirus antigens. Across donors, most TCR sequences were observed very rarely, whereas some public TCRs were present in many individuals. A later analysis found that TCR association rates varied across HLA loci, with DRB1 alleles showing the most associated TCRs and HLA-C alleles the fewest. Some IMGT-functional V segments, including TRBV6-2 and TRBV6-3, could not be distinguished by the 87-base-pair reads and were therefore excluded. In both the original and validation cohorts, the classifier was reported to diagnose cytomegalovirus status with high specificity and sensitivity. This cohort had only TCR beta chains sequenced, and the lack of alpha or paired-chain data limited which features could be detected. A further reported finding was that TCR beta sequences accurately predicted the HLA-A and HLA-B alleles for most subjects in the first cohort. When HLA alleles, especially DR and DQ, strongly co-occurred, TCR associations were difficult to assign to individual alleles. Several of the top co-occurrence clusters appeared to be linked to parvovirus B19, influenza, CMV and Epstein-Barr virus, according to a later analysis. Compared with the approximately 670-donor mean, donors in an Asian-associated ancestry cluster had fewer N-insertions in productive TCRs, according to a later genetic analysis. A cluster of highly shared sequence variants was judged likely to be a technical artifact of the sequencing pipeline. For the cohort, immune exposure information was limited to CMV serostatus. Roughly uniform sequencing depth across donors was assumed in presence/absence analyses, although this assumption may not hold. Correlated functional status among segregating V segments might be attributable to linkage disequilibrium, but an unknown experimental factor could not be ruled out. In the study, 150 to 200 TCR beta chains were listed as associated with cytomegalovirus.

In total, fewer than 750 healthy bone marrow donors made up the cohort. All cohort members were sampled while nominally healthy, although unrecorded immune exposures were likely present. The donor was CMV seronegative and was included in the group of over 300 seronegative cohort members. A peripheral blood sample was collected from each donor, and TCR beta sequencing was performed on peripheral blood mononuclear cells. The Qiagen DNeasy Blood Extraction Kit was used to extract genomic DNA from the blood cell samples. Receptors were amplified or captured by the immunoSEQ multiplex PCR assay. For the multiplex PCR, a mixture combining 60 forward primers for TCR Vbeta segments and 13 reverse primers for TCR Jbeta segments was used. The CDR3 region of rearranged TCR beta genes was amplified from genomic DNA with a multiplex PCR assay. On the Illumina HiSeq System, the amplified TCR beta libraries were sequenced as 87-base-pair reads. The authors processed their data as follows. A later analysis counted about 76 million unique TCR beta chains across the 500 to 850 repertoires, and some 11 million of these chains were shared by at least two donors. To remove PCR and sequencing errors, raw reads were error-corrected and collapsed into unique sequences using a nearest-neighbor algorithm that merged closely related sequences. CDR3 sequences were aligned to IMGT reference sequences to assign V, D and J gene segments. For a sequence to be retained, at least a six-nucleotide match to both a V gene segment and a J gene segment was required. Rearrangements were classified as productive when the CDR3 lacked stop codons and remained in frame with V and J, and all other rearrangements were classified as non-productive. CDR3 was defined by IMGT convention, running from the second conserved V-encoded cysteine to the conserved J-encoded phenylalanine. In an earlier analysis of roughly 580 of the donors, sequences lacking an unambiguous match to a single V gene segment were excluded. In an earlier analysis of several hundred of the donors, a V segment was called functional when productive rearrangements were above 56.7%, and segregating when the standard deviation between donors exceeded 5%. To diagnose cytomegalovirus status from the catalog of TCR beta chain sequences, a statistical classification framework was built. In a later analysis, V and J genes were assigned by comparing TCR nucleotide sequences against IMGT/GENE-DB human TR gene sequences. In a later analysis, CDR3 sequences and most-parsimonious VDJ recombination scenarios were assigned using the TCRdist pipeline. A later analysis defined each TCR beta chain by its CDR3 amino acid sequence plus V-gene family, and excluded reads lacking a unique V-gene family. To address suspected cross-contamination and a sequencing artifact, a later analysis removed roughly 580 highly shared, low-generation-probability nucleotide sequences. In a later analysis, a clonal expansion index was calculated for each public chain from normalized within-repertoire ranks of inferred template counts. In a later analysis, generation probabilities were computed using a VDJ recombination model fitted to out-of-frame rearrangements, and the results were checked against IGoR. A later analysis scored TCR-TCR, TCR-HLA and TCR-CMV co-occurrence with hypergeometric tests, applying a repertoire-size bias correction to TCR pairs. A later analysis estimated false discovery rates by permuting HLA or CMV assignments 20 times. In a later analysis, co-occurring TCRs were grouped with DBSCAN, and TCRdist sequence similarity was added when clustering was performed within HLA-allele-positive subsets. Repertoires with fewer than 30,000 or more than 120,000 public chains, plus five repertoires with anomalous nucleotide sharing, were excluded from co-occurrence clustering. TCRdb provides this immuneACCESS table in a form limited to in-frame rearrangements. Some clones are lacking; in checked studies, under half of them reflect an unresolved V gene, and why the rest are absent is not known. V, J and clone size were drawn from that table, and D and trimming were deduced from the DNA. This sample has approximately 61,000 clones in its table, and about 60% of those were observed once. The ten top clones hold more than 2.5% of the sample.

The germline V gene encodes CDR1 MDHEN and CDR2 SYDVKM. V is reduced by 5 bases and J by 6 bases, leaving a spacing of 10 bases between them. Counted from cysteine to phenylalanine, this CDR3 has 12 amino acids. Only the CDR3 region is kept as DNA, spanning 36 bases read in frame from base 1. This clone turned up a few times. Its binding antigen is unknown. Base qualities are missing; no much larger clone stands one base away. The source of this sequence is a woman aged 50 to 65 in good health and CMV-seronegative. The sequence links TRBV28 to TRBJ1-2; a tentative D call is TRBD1 (5 bases match). The sequenced sample consisted of PBMCs. The DNA sequence is TGTGCCAGCAGTCTCGGGACTAATGGCTACACCTTC. This encodes CASSLGTNGYTF.